This record looks at one T cell receptor (beta chain) sequence and its context. Which antigen it targets is not known. Base quality data are lacking; no much larger clone is found one base away. There are 14 amino acids in the CDR3, from cysteine to phenylalanine inclusive. CDR3 DNA only is kept here, 42 bases in frame from base 1. V has 4 bases trimmed and J has 6 bases trimmed; junction bases matching no gene number 6. CDR1 and CDR2, looked up from the germline V gene, are KGHSH and LQKENI. The immunoSEQ Assay was the method used to sequence TCRbeta CDR3 regions. After extraction, genomic DNA underwent amplification by bias-controlled multiplex PCR, followed by high-throughput sequencing. The published analysis was carried out like this. Collapsing and filtering of sequences were performed to quantify the absolute abundance of each unique TCRbeta CDR3 region. T cell fraction was estimated by normalizing TCRbeta template counts to usable DNA, which was measured by amplifying reference genes present in all nucleated cells. Repertoire TCRs were annotated as SARS-CoV-2-specific by exact matching of V gene, CDR3 amino acid sequence and J gene to a known reactive TCR set. MIRA supplied the reference SARS-CoV-2 TCR set, which was filtered for enrichment in COVID-19-positive ImmuneCODE repertoires so that public or cross-reactive TCRs were removed. Drawing on the MIRA antigens, annotated TCRs were analysed further at the level of specific ORF or position within ORF. Breadth was defined as annotated unique rearrangements over total unique productive rearrangements; depth was the summed frequency of those rearrangements. Two-sided Wilcoxon rank-sum tests were applied when comparing TCR breadth between groups. TCRdb limited this immuneACCESS table to in-frame rearrangements with V and J called. A share of clones is missing; checked studies link under half to unresolved V genes, and the rest is unexplained. V and J calls and clone size are given by that table; D and trimming were obtained from the DNA. The sample table holds approximately 410,000 clones, of which over 75% were seen once. The ten largest clones take up roughly 4% of the sample.

The data were taken from a study of Ad26.COV2.S vaccination and SARS-CoV-2 variants (dated by TCRdb to about 2021). For the study in its entirety: Vaccine-arm donors came from COV1001, a multicentre, randomized, double-blind, placebo-controlled phase I-IIa trial of Ad26.COV2.S in healthy adults. Blinding of investigators to trial group allocation was maintained during experiments and outcome assessment. Participants in the trial were split at random into five groups of five each, receiving low-dose or high-dose Ad26.COV2.S once or twice, or else placebo on both occasions. A total of approximately 30 samples were included in the TCR-sequenced set, comprising some 20 Ad26.COV2.S vaccine recipients, 5 placebo recipients and 8 SARS-CoV-2 convalescent individuals. Ad26.COV2.S was given intramuscularly at 5x10^10 or 1x10^11 viral particles, as a single shot or as two shots 56 days apart. TCRbeta repertoire sequencing served as the tool for gauging how specific and how broad the SARS-CoV-2-reactive T cell receptors were following Ad26.COV2.S vaccination.

General conclusions and limits of the study: The study was not powered for comparison of responses between vaccine doses or regimens. The authors noted that the TCR breadth and depth analyses may have underestimated total T cell responses. Ad26.COV2.S recipients had higher spike-specific TCR breadth than placebo recipients (P = 0.0014). Non-spike TCR breadth was comparable between vaccine and placebo recipients, consistent with the vaccine containing only spike. Substantial breadth of spike-specific CD8+ and CD4+ T cell responses was reported after vaccination.

Taken with the paper, the label for treatment or condition translates to: over 15 received Ad26.COV2.S at low or high dose, single or two shots; several received placebo; per-sample allocation not given. Repertoires of vaccine and placebo recipients were sequenced from samples taken on day 63 after the first injection. Cohort 1b enrolled about two dozen adults aged 18-55 years at a single site in Boston, USA, between 29 July and 7 August 2020. Ad26.COV2.S consisted of a replication-incompetent adenovirus type 26 vector by which a prefusion-stabilized SARS-CoV-2 spike protein from the original Wuhan strain was expressed.

The chain is made from TRBV18 and TRBJ2-3, with 8 bases in between that match TRBD1. The sequence was obtained from a person between 18 and 65 years old who received the Ad26.COV2.S COVID-19 vaccine or a placebo. Sequencing used peripheral blood, obtained in a trial of Ad26.COV2.S vaccine versus placebo. The CDR3 protein is CASSLGQVGDTQYF. The nucleotide sequence is given as TGTGCCAGCTCACTGGGACAGGTCGGCGATACGCAGTATTTT.